Listed here are 6 T cell receptor beta chains from one sample, sequenced in a study of graft-versus-host responses after intestinal transplantation. Their antigens are not known. The method was immunoSEQ multiplex PCR; TCRdb's version includes in-frame clones alone and lacks a portion of them. Among 65,000 to 100,000 clones listed, around 92% were seen once. The sample was unstimulated CD8+ T cells sorted from spleen or lymph node cells, taken before transplant. The source is a human donor who was the organ donor for an intestinal transplant.

The chain is built from TRBV27 and TRBJ1-5; 7 bases are a match to TRBD1. V trimming: 6 bases; J trimming: 4 bases; junction bases outside the gene matches: 6. The germline CDR1 and CDR2 sequences are MNHEY and SMNVEV (reference sequence). This CDR3 spans 14 amino acids. CDR3 protein: CASRPTGVNQPQHF. The CDR3 DNA reads as TGTGCCAGCAGGCCTACAGGGGTAAATCAGCCCCAGCATTTT.

The chain employs TRBV6-4 and TRBJ1-5; tentative D call: TRBD1 (6 bases). This CDR3 spans 14 amino acids. V lost 6 bases and J lost 4, with 13 bases in between. CDR1 is MRHNA and CDR2 is SNTAGT in the germline V gene. DNA for the CDR3: TGTGCCAGCAGAGGAGACAGGACGAATCAGCCCCAGCATTTT. This gives the protein CASRGDRTNQPQHF.

V and J are TRBV5-6 and TRBJ2-2; perhaps TRBD1 as D (6 bases). The CDR3 has 17 residues. V lost 4 bases and J lost 6, with 22 bases in between. CDR1 and CDR2 (germline): SGHDT, YYEEEE. CDR3 sequence reads: CASSTLQGIGVAGELFF. As DNA, the CDR3 is TGTGCCAGCAGCACGTTACAGGGAATCGGCGTGGCCGGGGAGCTGTTTTTT.

V and J are TRBV4-3 and TRBJ2-1; no definite D call. CDR3 size: 14 residues. Germline CDR1 LGHNA, CDR2 YSLEER. Trimming pared 0 bases from V and 5 bases from J, leaving 8 bases between. The CDR3, as DNA: TGCGCCAGCAGCCAAGACAACAGTAACAATGAGCAGTTCTTC. Translated, it gives CASSQDNSNNEQFF.

The rearrangement joins TRBV27 to TRBJ2-2; 15 nucleotides align to TRBD2. CDR1 is MNHEY, CDR2 SMNVEV, per germline (reference sequence). CDR3 size: 20 residues. Unmatched junction bases numbered 8, after V lost 0 bases and J lost 3 bases. The DNA of the CDR3 is TGTGCCAGCAGTTTATCGTCTGGACTAGCGGGGGGGCCGGACACCGGGGAGCTGTTTTTT. Translation gives CASSLSSGLAGGPDTGELFF.

The chain carries TRBV7-2 and TRBJ2-2; D possibly corresponds to TRBD2 (6 bases). This CDR3 comprises 13 residues. V was cut by 5 bases and J by 7 bases, with 11 bases left in between. Germline V gene lookup returns CDR1 SGHTA and CDR2 FQGNSA. CDR3 DNA sequence: TGTGCCAGCAGCCCATTGGGGGGCGGGGAGCTGTTTTTT. Translation gives CASSPLGGGELFF.